These 5 T cell receptor beta chains came from one sample sequenced in a study of T cell responses to AZD1222 COVID-19 vaccine. TCRdb keeps only in-frame clones here, not all; method: immunoSEQ multiplex PCR. The table includes around 100,000 clones, 70% to 90% detected once. Here the sequenced sample was peripheral blood, taken on day 0 of AZD1222 vaccination. The receptors stem from an adult in good health.

The chain combines TRBV4-1 with TRBJ1-4; a possible D gene is TRBD1 (6 bases). V was cut by 4 bases and J by 8 bases, with 14 bases left in between. The CDR3 has 14 residues. Germline CDR1 and CDR2: MGHRA and YSYEKL. Here the CDR3 DNA reads TGCGCCAGCAGCCGCGGACAGAGGGGGGAAAAACTGTTTTTT. It codes for CASSRGQRGEKLFF.

The V call is TRBV6-2 or TRBV6-3, the J call TRBJ2-1, with D maybe TRBD2 (6 bases). CDR1 MNHEY and CDR2 SVGEGT come from the germline V gene. The CDR3 is made up of 15 amino acids. V dropped 2 bases and J dropped 6 bases, with 14 bases sitting between them. CDR3 amino acids: CASSYLGRGSNEQFF. CDR3 in DNA: TGTGCCAGCAGTTACCTCGGCCGGGGGTCCAATGAGCAGTTCTTC.

This sequence joins TRBV5-1 and TRBJ1-2; 9 bases are shared with TRBD1. Germline V gives CDR1 SGHRS, CDR2 YFSETQ. J was trimmed by 2 bases and V by 7 bases; bases with no gene match: 6. The CDR3 runs to 14 residues. CDR3 DNA sequence: TGCGCCAGCGGGCCAGGACAGGGGAACTATGGCTACACCTTC. Protein sequence: CASGPGQGNYGYTF.

The V gene is TRBV18, the J gene TRBJ1-1; TRBD1 matches at 8 bases. CDR3 size: 13 residues. Losses at the gene ends were 4 bases for V and 5 bases for J; bases not matched to a gene: 3. From germline, CDR1 is KGHSH and CDR2 LQKENI. The CDR3 region has the DNA TGTGCCAGCTCACTACAGGGGGGGACTGAAGCTTTCTTT. Amino acids: CASSLQGGTEAFF. The full variable domain, with the rest looked up from reference TRBV18 and TRBJ1-1, is NAGVMQNPRHLVRRRGQEARLRCSPMKGHSHVYWYRQLPEEGLKFMVYLQKENIIDESGMPKERFSAEFPKEGPSILRIQQVVRGDSAAYFCASSLQGGTEAFFGQGTRLTVV.

The CDR3: CASSPFTGREGNTIYF. The CDR3 DNA follows: TGTGCCAGCTCTCCATTTACCGGGCGCGAGGGAAACACCATATATTTT. The chain joins TRBV18 to TRBJ1-3, with D unresolved. Deletions cut 6 bases from V and 4 bases from J, with 19 bases between. The CDR3 is 16 amino acids. CDR1 is KGHSH and CDR2 is LQKENI in the germline V gene.